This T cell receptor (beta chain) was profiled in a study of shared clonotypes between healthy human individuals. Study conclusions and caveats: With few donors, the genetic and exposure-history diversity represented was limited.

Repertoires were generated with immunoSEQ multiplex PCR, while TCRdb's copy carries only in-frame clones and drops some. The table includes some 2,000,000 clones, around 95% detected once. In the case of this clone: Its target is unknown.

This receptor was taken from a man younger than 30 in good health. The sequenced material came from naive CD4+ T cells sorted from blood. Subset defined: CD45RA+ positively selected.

CDR3 coding DNA: TGTGCCAGCAGCTTAGAGGGGGGGGCGAGCGCTGAAGCTTTCTTT. Its translation is CASSLEGGASAEAFF. The chain links TRBV11-2 to TRBJ1-1; D may be TRBD1 (6 bases). This CDR3 is 15 amino acids long. Germline values: CDR1 SGHAT, CDR2 FQNNGV. Trimming shortened V by 0 bases and J by 6 bases, and 14 bases separated the two germline ends.